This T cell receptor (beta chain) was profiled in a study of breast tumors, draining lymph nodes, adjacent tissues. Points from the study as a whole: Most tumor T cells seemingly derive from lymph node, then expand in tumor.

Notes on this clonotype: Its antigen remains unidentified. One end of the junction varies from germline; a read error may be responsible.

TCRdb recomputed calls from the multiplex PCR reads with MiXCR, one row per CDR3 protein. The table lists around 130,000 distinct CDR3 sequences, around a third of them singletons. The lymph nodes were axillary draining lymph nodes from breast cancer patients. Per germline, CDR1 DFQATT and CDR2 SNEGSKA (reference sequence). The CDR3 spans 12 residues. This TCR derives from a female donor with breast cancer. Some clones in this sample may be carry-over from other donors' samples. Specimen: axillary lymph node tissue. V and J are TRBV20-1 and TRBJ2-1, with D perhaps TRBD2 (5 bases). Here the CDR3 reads CSARKARVEPFF. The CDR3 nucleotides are TGCAGTGCTAGAAAAGCGAGGGTAGAGCCGTTCTTC.